Listed here are 8 T cell receptor beta chains from one sample, sequenced in a study of T cell repertoires in cytomegalovirus infection. No antigen is known for these receptors. One entry per CDR3 protein, called by TCRdb with MiXCR from the reads. The sample comprises around 340,000 distinct CDR3 sequences, around 29% of which are singletons, and roughly 20% rests with the top ten. Sample: cultured PBMCs, taken from culture after CMV antigen stimulation. The receptors shown here come from a human donor in good health (CMV status not recorded). Some clones in this sample may be carry-over from other donors' samples.

This clonotype was picked up a small number of times. This chain connects TRBV7-2 to TRBJ1-5; D might be TRBD1 (5 bases). The CDR3 totals 16 residues. CDR1 is SGHTA and CDR2 is FQGNSA in the germline V gene. V lost 4 bases, J lost 0 bases, and 13 bases lay in between. The CDR3 loop is CASSSAGTASNQPQHF. The DNA of the CDR3 is TGTGCCAGCAGCTCGGCCGGGACGGCTAGCAATCAGCCCCAGCATTTT.

This clonotype was seen a handful of times. The CDR3 protein is CASTGTSGYNEQFF. CDR3 sequence (DNA): TGTGCCAGCACAGGGACTAGCGGATACAATGAGCAGTTCTTC. The chain couples TRBV6-6 to TRBJ2-1, with TRBD2 identical over 11 bases. The ends lost 7 bases at V and 4 bases at J; junction bases unmatched: 3. CDR1 and CDR2 from the germline V gene are MNHNY and SVGAGI (reference sequence). The CDR3 has 14 residues.

This clonotype was counted between two and nine times. This chain connects TRBV4-1 to TRBJ1-1; D not resolved. The CDR3 is 13 amino acids. Between the trimmed V and J ends, which lost 1 base and 4 bases, there was a span of 7 bases. Germline CDR1 MGHRA, CDR2 YSYEKL. CDR3 bases: TGCGCCAGCAGCCAAGTCACGGGCACTGAAGCTTTCTTT. It encodes CASSQVTGTEAFF.

The chain joins TRBV19 to TRBJ2-4; tentatively, D is TRBD1 (5 bases). Trimming took off 5 bases at V and 8 bases at J, with 7 bases between the two ends. The CDR3 contains 11 residues. From germline, CDR1 is LNHDA and CDR2 SQIVND (reference sequence). DNA for the CDR3: TGTGCCAGTAGTCAGGGATACATTCAGTACTTC. This gives the protein CASSQGYIQYF.

This clonotype has just a few counts. The V call is TRBV27, the J call TRBJ2-6, with 7 bases aligning to TRBD1. Trimming took 5 bases from V and 1 from J; bases not matched to a gene: 11. Germline values: CDR1 MNHEY, CDR2 SMNVEV (reference sequence). There are 18 residues in the CDR3. DNA of the CDR3: TGTGCCAGCAGTCTATACATAACAGGGGTGTCTGGGGCCAACGTCCTGACTTTC. It is translated as CASSLYITGVSGANVLTF.

J is TRBJ2-7 and V is TRBV6-2 or TRBV6-3, with 14 bases that match TRBD2. Germline values: CDR1 MNHEY, CDR2 SVGEGT. The CDR3 has 14 amino acids. J lost 4 bases, V lost 6 bases, and 2 bases had no gene match. The CDR3 DNA reads as TGTGCCAGCAGGGGACTAGCGGGAGTGTACGAGCAGTACTTC. Protein: CASRGLAGVYEQYF.

The genes are TRBV6-1 and TRBJ2-1; 9 positions match TRBD1. V was pared by 6 bases and J by 12 bases, with 6 bases of the junction left unmatched. This CDR3 contains 12 residues. Germline V gives CDR1 MNHNS, CDR2 SASEGT. CDR3 sequence: CASRTTGGAQFF. DNA for the CDR3: TGTGCCAGCAGGACAACAGGGGGCGCGCAGTTCTTC.

The sample holds many counts of this clonotype. V is TRBV7-2 and J is TRBJ2-1; maybe TRBD1 (7 bases). This CDR3 spans 15 amino acids. Germline CDR1 SGHTA, CDR2 FQGNSA. Between the trimmed V and J ends, which lost 1 base and 8 bases, there was a span of 15 bases. The CDR3 bases are TGTGCCAGCAGCTTAGAGGCAGGGGGGAAGTATGAGCAGTTCTTC. Amino acids: CASSLEAGGKYEQFF.